These 30 T cell receptor beta chains came from one sample sequenced in a study of vaccination effects on CD4 cells after COVID-19. Prior to sequencing, the ViraFEST assay stimulated PBMC with viral peptide pools, which expanded the antigen-specific CD4+ T cells. With about ten days of culture completed, CD4+ T cells were isolated. Nucleocapsid antibodies stayed negative before and after vaccination, showing no earlier SARS-CoV-2 infection. Data came from immunoSEQ multiplex PCR; TCRdb stores just in-frame clones and leaves some out. The table includes fewer than 85,000 clones, around 81% detected once. Antigens of these TCRs are unknown. Source: CD4+ T cells from PBMCs cultured with SARS-CoV-2 spike peptides, taken before COVID-19 vaccination. Every receptor here comes from a human donor who received a COVID-19 vaccine.

This clone was picked up a small number of times. The V gene is TRBV18, the J gene TRBJ2-7, with TRBD1 matching 7 bases. The CDR3 spans 14 residues. The germline CDR1 and CDR2 sequences are KGHSH and LQKENI. Trimming cost V 1 base and J 2 bases; bases outside gene matches: 2. CDR3 bases: TGTGCCAGCTCACCACTGGACAGGCCCTACGAGCAGTACGTC. The encoded protein is CASSPLDRPYEQYV.

The gene calls are TRBV5-1 and TRBJ1-1; 12 bases map to TRBD1. CDR3 length: 19 amino acids. Germline V gene data show CDR1 as SGHRS and CDR2 as YFSETQ. The J segment lost 1 base and the V segment lost 1 base, leaving 11 bases of the junction unmatched. The chain's CDR3 is CASSLRGTGGSIANTEAFF. The CDR3 DNA reads TGCGCCAGCAGCTTGAGGGGGACAGGGGGCTCTATAGCGAACACTGAAGCTTTCTTT.

The CDR3 is CASRKSSGGNEQFF. The CDR3 bases are TGTGCCAGCAGAAAATCTAGCGGGGGAAATGAGCAGTTCTTC. The chain carries TRBV2 and TRBJ2-1; 10 positions agree with TRBD2. The CDR3 is 14 amino acids. After removal of 6 bases from V and 7 bases from J, the junction contained 6 bases not matched to a gene. Germline V CDR1 and CDR2: SNHLY, FYNNEI. The full variable domain, rest sourced from reference TRBV2 and TRBJ2-1, is EPEVTQTPSHQVTQMGQEVILRCVPISNHLYFYWYRQILGQKVEFLVSFYNNEISEKSEIFDDQFSVERPDGSNFTLKIRSTKLEDSAMYFCASRKSSGGNEQFFGPGTRLTVL.

The chain joins TRBV5-4 to TRBJ2-3, with D maybe TRBD2 (6 bases). The CDR3 length is 15 residues. V was pared by 1 base and J by 2 bases, with 11 bases between. Germline V gives CDR1 SGHNT, CDR2 YYREEE (reference sequence). In DNA, the CDR3 is TGTGCCAGCAGCTTGATGGGCGGGGTCACAGATACGCAGTATTTT. Protein: CASSLMGGVTDTQYF.

This clone has more than one count but fewer than ten. The CDR3 region has the DNA TGTGCCAGCAGTGCCCAGAGGCAGGGGGCAGCTCAGCCCCAGCATTTT. It specifies CASSAQRQGAAQPQHF. The V gene is TRBV6-1, the J gene TRBJ1-5; 8 bases align to TRBD1. This CDR3 is 16 amino acids long. After removal of 4 bases from V and 6 bases from J, the junction contained 11 bases not matched to a gene. The germline CDR1 and CDR2 sequences are MNHNS and SASEGT.

The J gene is TRBJ1-1, the V gene TRBV4-1, with a tentative D call TRBD1 (5 bases). The CDR3 runs to 15 residues. Germline V gene sequence: CDR1 MGHRA, CDR2 YSYEKL. The germline V and J ends were trimmed by 6 bases and 0 bases, with 14 bases remaining between them. The CDR3, as DNA: TGCGCCAGCAGGGTCAGGGACTTCATGAACACTGAAGCTTTCTTT. It translates to CASRVRDFMNTEAFF.

The chain is built from TRBV11-3 and TRBJ2-5; D is possibly TRBD2 (6 bases). The length of the CDR3 is 15 residues. From germline, CDR1 is SGHNT and CDR2 YENEEA. V was pared by 5 bases and J by 2 bases, with 15 bases between. For the CDR3, the DNA is TGTGCCAGCAGCAGTAGCTTCGGGGGACAAGAGACCCAGTACTTC. Protein product: CASSSSFGGQETQYF. The whole variable domain, filled in from reference TRBV11-3 and TRBJ2-5, reads EAGVVQSPRYKIIEKKQPVAFWCNPISGHNTLYWYLQNLGQGPELLIRYENEEAVDDSQLPKDRFSAERLKGVDSTLKIQPAELGDSAVYLCASSSSFGGQETQYFGPGTRLLVL.

The V gene is TRBV18, the J gene TRBJ2-1; D is unresolved. The V gene's germline CDR1 is KGHSH and CDR2 LQKENI. V was trimmed by 2 bases and J by 8 bases, leaving 10 bases between them. The CDR3 loop spans 13 amino acids. Here the CDR3 DNA reads TGTGCCAGCTCACCATCTCAGTTGGATGAGCAGTTCTTC. Amino acids: CASSPSQLDEQFF.

V and J are TRBV24-1 and TRBJ1-5, with D possibly TRBD1 on 6 matching bases. This CDR3 contains 14 residues. The germline V gene encodes CDR1 KGHDR and CDR2 SFDVKD. V gave up 5 bases and J gave up 8 bases, with 15 bases separating them. As DNA, the CDR3 is TGTGCCACCAGTGGTTCACAGGGTTTAGAGCCCCAGCATTTT. The encoded protein is CATSGSQGLEPQHF.

In DNA form, the CDR3 reads TGCGCCAGCAGCACCGGGACGAGGAACACCGGGGAGCTGTTTTTT. Protein product: CASSTGTRNTGELFF. The V call is TRBV4-1, the J call TRBJ2-2, with D possibly called TRBD1 or TRBD2 (5 bases each). The CDR3 is 15 amino acids. The germline V gene has CDR1 MGHRA and CDR2 YSYEKL. The V gene lost 5 bases and the J gene lost 1 base, with 11 bases spanning the gap.

The chain uses TRBV30 and TRBJ1-6; possibly TRBD1 for D (6 bases). V was cut by 6 bases and J by 8 bases, with 14 bases left in between. The CDR3 is 13 amino acids. The germline V gene has CDR1 GTSNPN and CDR2 SVGIG (reference sequence). Here the CDR3 DNA reads TGTGCCTGCCACAGGGCGTTTGATTCACCCCTCCACTTT. Translated, it gives CACHRAFDSPLHF. The full variable domain, rest sourced from reference TRBV30 and TRBJ1-6, is SQTIHQWPATLVQPVGSPLSLECTVEGTSNPNLYWYRQAAGRGLQLLFYSVGIGQISSEVPQNLSASRPQDRQFILSSKKLLLSDSGFYLCACHRAFDSPLHFGNGTRLTVT.

The V gene is TRBV6-5, the J gene TRBJ2-1; D may be TRBD1 or TRBD2 (6 bases each). The CDR3 is 15 residues long. Germline lookup yields CDR1 MNHEY and CDR2 SVGAGI. The germline V and J ends were trimmed by 2 bases and 4 bases, with 12 bases remaining between them. The CDR3 nucleotides read TGTGCCAGCAGTTACACCGGGGGCTCATACAATGAGCAGTTCTTC. Protein: CASSYTGGSYNEQFF.

Points on this clone: An end of the junction differs from the germline gene, which may be a read error. This chain links TRBV7-8 with TRBJ1-5; 7 nucleotides align to TRBD1. Germline V lookup: CDR1 SGHVS, CDR2 FQNEAQ. This CDR3 has 14 amino acids. The CDR3 nucleotides read TGTGCCAGCAGCTTATTAGGGGGCGTTCAGCCTCAGCATTTT. It is translated as CASSLLGGVQPQHF. Filled out from reference TRBV7-8 and TRBJ1-5, the complete variable domain reads GAGVSQSPRYKVAKRGQDVALRCDPISGHVSLFWYQQALGQGPEFLTYFQNEAQLDKSGLPSDRFFAERPEGSVSTLKIQRTQQEDSAVYLCASSLLGGVQPQHFGDGTRLSIL.

V and J are TRBV6-4 and TRBJ2-5, with TRBD1 identical over 7 bases. This CDR3 has 14 amino acids. Germline CDR1 reads MRHNA; CDR2 reads SNTAGT. With 9 bases clipped from V and 1 base from J, the junction kept 8 bases outside the gene matches. CDR3 region: CARRAGTAQETQYF. In DNA, the CDR3 is TGTGCCAGGAGGGCTGGGACAGCCCAAGAGACCCAGTACTTC.

The chain links TRBV7-2 to TRBJ1-4; 8 bases agree with TRBD1. The CDR3 sequence is 14 residues long. V shed 5 bases and J 4 bases; nucleotides not matched to a gene: 3. Per the germline V gene, CDR1 is SGHTA and CDR2 is FQGNSA. CDR3 protein: CASSLDRGNEKLFF. CDR3 nucleotide sequence: TGTGCCAGCAGCCTCGACAGGGGTAATGAAAAACTGTTTTTT. The whole variable domain, remainder taken from reference TRBV7-2 and TRBJ1-4, is GAGVSQSPSNKVTEKGKDVELRCDPISGHTALYWYRQSLGQGLEFLIYFQGNSAPDKSGLPSDRFSAERTGGSVSTLTIQRTQQEDSAVYLCASSLDRGNEKLFFGSGTQLSVL.

The chain combines TRBV28 with TRBJ1-2; TRBD1 agrees at 10 bases. The germline V gene has CDR1 MDHEN and CDR2 SYDVKM. This CDR3 region has 18 residues. V lost 2 bases, J lost 4 bases, and 13 bases stayed unmatched. CDR3 sequence reads: CASSLPGTGASFLYGYTF. The CDR3 DNA reads TGTGCCAGCAGTTTACCCGGGACAGGGGCCTCCTTTCTCTATGGCTACACCTTC.

J is TRBJ2-5 and V is TRBV15; D might be TRBD2 (5 bases). V lost 6 bases, J lost 2 bases, and 10 bases lay in between. The CDR3 is 13 amino acids. Germline CDR1 reads LNHNV; CDR2 reads YYDKDF (reference sequence). CDR3 loop: CATRRSGQETQYF. In DNA, the CDR3 is TGTGCCACCAGGCGTTCGGGGCAAGAGACCCAGTACTTC. The full variable domain, rest sourced from reference TRBV15 and TRBJ2-5, is DAMVIQNPRYQVTQFGKPVTLSCSQTLNHNVMYWYQQKSSQAPKLLFHYYDKDFNNEADTPDNFQSRRPNTSFCFLDIRSPGLGDTAMYLCATRRSGQETQYFGPGTRLLVL.

The chain uses TRBV29-1 and TRBJ1-1, with TRBD1 as a possible D gene (5 bases). Germline assignment: CDR1 SQVTM and CDR2 ANQGSEA. V gave up 5 bases and J gave up 11 bases, with 15 bases separating them. The CDR3 has 11 amino acids. CDR3 residues: CSVSAGGRAFF. The CDR3 nucleotides read TGCAGCGTTTCCGCGGGGGGTCGGGCTTTCTTT.

The rearrangement uses TRBV5-1 and TRBJ1-6, with 9 bases identical to TRBD1. Trimming at V came to 1 base and at J to 9 bases, leaving 5 bases not matched to a gene. Germline values: CDR1 SGHRS, CDR2 YFSETQ. CDR3 length: 15 residues. CDR3 sequence: CASSLIGQGSSPLHF. In nucleotides, the CDR3 is TGCGCCAGCAGCTTGATAGGACAGGGGAGTTCACCCCTCCACTTT. Combining the CDR3 with reference TRBV5-1 and TRBJ1-6 gives the whole variable domain KAGVTQTPRYLIKTRGQQVTLSCSPISGHRSVSWYQQTPGQGLQFLFEYFSETQRNKGNFPGRFSGRQFSNSRSEMNVSTLELGDSALYLCASSLIGQGSSPLHFGNGTRLTVT.

This clone was observed a handful of times. The V and J genes are TRBV4-1 and TRBJ1-1; 7 bases map to TRBD1. The CDR3 extends over 15 amino acids. J lost 0 bases, V lost 4 bases, and 5 bases had no gene match. The germline V gene encodes CDR1 MGHRA and CDR2 YSYEKL. The CDR3 loop is CASSLEGQMNTEAFF. The CDR3 DNA reads as TGCGCCAGCAGCCTAGAGGGACAGATGAACACTGAAGCTTTCTTT.

The DNA of the CDR3 is TGTGCCAGCAGTCGCCTAGCAGGCACCGGGGAGCTGTTTTTT. Translated, it gives CASSRLAGTGELFF. This sequence joins TRBV27 and TRBJ2-2, with D possibly TRBD2 on 5 matching bases. This CDR3 region has 14 residues. Germline V gene sequence: CDR1 MNHEY, CDR2 SMNVEV (reference sequence). The ends were cut back, 5 bases at V and 4 bases at J, with 11 bases in the middle.

In its sample, this clone was seen once. The genes are TRBV5-1 and TRBJ2-7, with 7 positions matching TRBD1. Germline V CDR1 and CDR2: SGHRS, YFSETQ. V shed 0 bases, J shed 3 bases, and the junction held 6 bases outside the gene matches. The CDR3 contains 15 residues. CDR3 sequence (DNA): TGCGCCAGCAGCTTGGGGGGGACAGATAACTACGAGCAGTACGTC. The encoded protein is CASSLGGTDNYEQYV.

This sequence joins TRBV19 and TRBJ2-2; 8 bases map to TRBD1. Looked up from germline, CDR1 is LNHDA and CDR2 is SQIVND (reference sequence). V was clipped by 6 bases and J by 4 bases; unmatched bases: 13. The CDR3 runs 17 residues. CDR3 sequence reads: CASRYGGQGATTGELFF. CDR3 nucleotide sequence: TGTGCCAGTAGATATGGGGGGCAGGGGGCGACCACCGGGGAGCTGTTTTTT.

The chain combines TRBV6-2 or TRBV6-3 with TRBJ1-6, with D hard to call. Looked up from germline, CDR1 is MNHEY and CDR2 is SVGEGT. The length of the CDR3 is 14 residues. V lost 6 bases and J lost 7, with 13 bases in between. The CDR3: CASSPRGRNSPLHF. As DNA, the CDR3 is TGTGCCAGCAGCCCGAGAGGGAGGAATTCACCCCTCCACTTT.

CDR3 loop: CATQIRGARGYTF. The CDR3 region has the DNA TGTGCCACCCAGATTCGAGGGGCGCGTGGCTACACCTTC. This sequence joins TRBV19 and TRBJ1-2; D might be TRBD1 (5 bases). Trimming stripped 10 bases from V and 7 bases from J, with 19 bases between. The CDR3 is made up of 13 amino acids. Germline V gives CDR1 LNHDA, CDR2 SQIVND (reference sequence).

The sample holds one count of this clone. The genes are TRBV10-1 and TRBJ1-1, with D unclear. This CDR3 contains 13 residues. Deletions cut 6 bases from V and 4 bases from J, with 12 bases between. Germline CDR1 and CDR2: WNHNN and SYGVQD (reference sequence). The CDR3, as DNA: TGCGCCAGCAGCGAGGATCGGGGCACTGAAGCTTTCTTT. Its translation is CASSEDRGTEAFF.

The rearrangement links TRBV28 to TRBJ2-5, with 13 bases identical to TRBD2. Trimming removed 10 bases from V and 1 base from J; junction bases left unmatched: 3. This CDR3 spans 14 amino acids. Germline CDR1 and CDR2: MDHEN and SYDVKM. The CDR3 DNA sequence: TGTGCCACTGGACTAGCGGGGGCCCAAGAGACCCAGTACTTC. Translation: CATGLAGAQETQYF.

The chain joins TRBV5-5 to TRBJ2-7; TRBD1 matches at 7 bases. The CDR3 sequence is 13 residues long. CDR1 is SGHKS and CDR2 is YYEKEE in the germline V gene (reference sequence). Losses at the gene ends were 2 bases for V and 2 bases for J; bases not matched to a gene: 1. CDR3: CASSFGTAYEQYV. Here the CDR3 DNA reads TGTGCCAGCAGCTTCGGGACAGCCTACGAGCAGTACGTC.

The V call is TRBV7-9, the J call TRBJ1-6; D gene unclear. The CDR3 has 13 amino acids. Germline-derived CDR1 and CDR2 are SEHNR and FQNEAQ (reference sequence). The ends were cut back, 3 bases at V and 8 bases at J, with 8 bases in the middle. Here the CDR3 reads CASSFVLDSPLHF. In DNA, the CDR3 is TGTGCCAGCAGCTTTGTCCTTGATTCACCCCTCCACTTT.

This clone was seen only a few times. This chain links TRBV3-1 (or the pseudogene TRBV3-2) with TRBJ2-3; 8 positions match TRBD2. The CDR3 spans 16 residues. The V gene's germline CDR1 is LGHDT and CDR2 YNNKEL (reference sequence). Losses at the gene ends were 4 bases for V and 2 bases for J; bases not matched to a gene: 8. The CDR3 nucleotides read TGTGCCAGCAGCCTCATACTAGCGGAGCCCACAGATACGCAGTATTTT. As protein: CASSLILAEPTDTQYF.